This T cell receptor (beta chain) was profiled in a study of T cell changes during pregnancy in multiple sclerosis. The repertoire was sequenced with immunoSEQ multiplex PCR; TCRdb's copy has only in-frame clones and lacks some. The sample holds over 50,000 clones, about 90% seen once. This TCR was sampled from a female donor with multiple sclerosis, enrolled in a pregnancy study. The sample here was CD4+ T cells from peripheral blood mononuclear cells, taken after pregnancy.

CDR3 sequence reads: CAISDNLGALGYTF. For the CDR3, the DNA is TGTGCCATCAGTGATAATCTGGGGGCGCTTGGCTACACCTTC. The chain carries TRBV10-3 and TRBJ1-2, with a tentative D call TRBD1 (6 bases). With 3 bases removed from V and 7 bases from J, the gap between germline ends came to 15 bases. This CDR3 is 14 amino acids long. The V gene's germline CDR1 is ENHRY and CDR2 SYGVKD.